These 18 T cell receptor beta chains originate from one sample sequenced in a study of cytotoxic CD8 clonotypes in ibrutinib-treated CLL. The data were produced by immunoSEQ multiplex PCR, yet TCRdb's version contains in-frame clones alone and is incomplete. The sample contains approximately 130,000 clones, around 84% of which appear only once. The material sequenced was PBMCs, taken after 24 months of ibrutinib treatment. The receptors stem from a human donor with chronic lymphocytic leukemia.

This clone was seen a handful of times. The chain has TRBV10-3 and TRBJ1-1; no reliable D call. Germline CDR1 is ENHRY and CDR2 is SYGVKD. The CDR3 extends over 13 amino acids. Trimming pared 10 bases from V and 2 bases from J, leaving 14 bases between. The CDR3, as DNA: TGTGCCACCATCGCGCGGGGAAACACTGAAGCTTTCTTT. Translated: CATIARGNTEAFF.

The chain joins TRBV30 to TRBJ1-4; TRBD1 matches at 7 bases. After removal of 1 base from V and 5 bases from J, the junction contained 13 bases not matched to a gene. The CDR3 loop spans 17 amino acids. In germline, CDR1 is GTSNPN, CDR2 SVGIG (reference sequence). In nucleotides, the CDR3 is TGTGCCTGGAGTGGATGGACAGGCCCCCAGGGGAATGAAAAACTGTTTTTT. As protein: CAWSGWTGPQGNEKLFF.

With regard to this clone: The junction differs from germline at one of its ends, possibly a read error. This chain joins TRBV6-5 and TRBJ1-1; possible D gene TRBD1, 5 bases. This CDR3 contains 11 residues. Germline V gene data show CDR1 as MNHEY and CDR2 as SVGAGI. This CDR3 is CASSSGTGSAF. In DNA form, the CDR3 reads TGTGCCAGCAGTTCCGGGACGGGATCTGCCTTT.

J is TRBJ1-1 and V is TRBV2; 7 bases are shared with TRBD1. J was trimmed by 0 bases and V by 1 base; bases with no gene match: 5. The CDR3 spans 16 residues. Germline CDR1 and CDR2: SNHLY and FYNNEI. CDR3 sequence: CASSEGDRDLNTEAFF. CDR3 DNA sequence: TGTGCCAGCAGTGAAGGGGACAGAGACTTGAACACTGAAGCTTTCTTT. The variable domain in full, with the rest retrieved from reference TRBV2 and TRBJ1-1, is EPEVTQTPSHQVTQMGQEVILRCVPISNHLYFYWYRQILGQKVEFLVSFYNNEISEKSEIFDDQFSVERPDGSNFTLKIRSTKLEDSAMYFCASSEGDRDLNTEAFFGQGTRLTVV.

CDR3 residues: CASSSLVGVDTEAFF. The CDR3 DNA reads as TGTGCCAGCAGTTCACTGGTAGGGGTAGACACTGAAGCTTTCTTT. The chain carries TRBV7-9 and TRBJ1-1, with a tentative D call TRBD1 (5 bases). Trimming removed 6 bases from V and 3 bases from J, with 17 bases in between. Looked up from germline, CDR1 is SEHNR and CDR2 is FQNEAQ (reference sequence). This CDR3 contains 15 residues.

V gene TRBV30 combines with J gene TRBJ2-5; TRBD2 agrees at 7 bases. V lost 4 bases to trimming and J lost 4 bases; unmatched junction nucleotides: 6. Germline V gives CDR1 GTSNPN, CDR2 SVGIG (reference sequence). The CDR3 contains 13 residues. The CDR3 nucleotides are TGTGCCTGGACCAGCGGGGTAACAGAGACCCAGTACTTC. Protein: CAWTSGVTETQYF.

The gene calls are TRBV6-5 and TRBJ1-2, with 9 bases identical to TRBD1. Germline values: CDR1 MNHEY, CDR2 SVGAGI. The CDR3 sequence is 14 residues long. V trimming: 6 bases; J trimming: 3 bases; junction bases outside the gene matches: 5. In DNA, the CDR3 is TGTGCCAGCAGGGGAGACAGGGGGGACTATGGCTACACCTTC. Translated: CASRGDRGDYGYTF.

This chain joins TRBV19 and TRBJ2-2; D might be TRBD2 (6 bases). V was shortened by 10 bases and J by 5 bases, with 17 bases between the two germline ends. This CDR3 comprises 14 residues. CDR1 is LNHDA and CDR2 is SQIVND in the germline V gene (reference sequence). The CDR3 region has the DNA TGTGCCATCGAGGCCCCAGGAGGGACCGGGGAGCTGTTTTTT. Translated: CAIEAPGGTGELFF.

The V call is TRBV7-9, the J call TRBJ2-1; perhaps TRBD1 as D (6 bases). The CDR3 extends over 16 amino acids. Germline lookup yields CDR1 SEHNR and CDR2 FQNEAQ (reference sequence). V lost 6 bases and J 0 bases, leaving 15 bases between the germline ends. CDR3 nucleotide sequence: TGTGCCAGCAGAGATGACAGGATTAGCTCCTACAATGAGCAGTTCTTC. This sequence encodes CASRDDRISSYNEQFF.

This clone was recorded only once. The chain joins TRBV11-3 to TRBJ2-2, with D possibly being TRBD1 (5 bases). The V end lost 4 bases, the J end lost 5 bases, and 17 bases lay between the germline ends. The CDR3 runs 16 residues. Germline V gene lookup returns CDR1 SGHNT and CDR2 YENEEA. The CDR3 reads CASSSNPIQGTGELFF. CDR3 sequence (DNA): TGTGCCAGCAGCTCCAACCCAATCCAGGGTACCGGGGAGCTGTTTTTT.

The CDR3 bases are TGTGCCAGCTCACCTGACAGGGGGCACAACTATGGCTACACCTTC. Translated, it gives CASSPDRGHNYGYTF. The chain combines TRBV18 with TRBJ1-2; TRBD1 matches at 10 bases. V shed 3 bases, J shed 2 bases, and the junction held 3 bases outside the gene matches. Per the germline V gene, CDR1 is KGHSH and CDR2 is LQKENI. The CDR3 is made up of 15 amino acids.

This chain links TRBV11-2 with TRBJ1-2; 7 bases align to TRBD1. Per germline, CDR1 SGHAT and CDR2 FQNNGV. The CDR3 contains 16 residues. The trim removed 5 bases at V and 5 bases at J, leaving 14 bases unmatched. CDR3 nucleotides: TGTGCCAGCAGCCCTAGCCGACAGGGTACACTTTATGGCTACACCTTC. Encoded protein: CASSPSRQGTLYGYTF.

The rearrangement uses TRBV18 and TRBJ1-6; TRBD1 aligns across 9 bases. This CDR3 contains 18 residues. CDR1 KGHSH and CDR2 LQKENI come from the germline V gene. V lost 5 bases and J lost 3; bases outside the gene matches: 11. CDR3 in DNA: TGTGCCAGCTCAGCGGCAGTTCGGGGACAGGGCTATAATTCACCCCTCCACTTT. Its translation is CASSAAVRGQGYNSPLHF.

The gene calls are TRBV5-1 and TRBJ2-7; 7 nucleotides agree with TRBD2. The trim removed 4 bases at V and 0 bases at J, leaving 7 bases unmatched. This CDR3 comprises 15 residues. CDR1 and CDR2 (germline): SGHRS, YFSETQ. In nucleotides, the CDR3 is TGCGCCAGCAGCCCTAGCGGTGATAGCTCCTACGAGCAGTACTTC. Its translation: CASSPSGDSSYEQYF.

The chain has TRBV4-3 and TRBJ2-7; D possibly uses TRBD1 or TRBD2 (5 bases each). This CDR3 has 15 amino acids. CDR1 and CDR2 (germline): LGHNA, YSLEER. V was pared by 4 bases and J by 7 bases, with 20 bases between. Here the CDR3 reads CASSLQPPEGWEQYF. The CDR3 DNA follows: TGCGCCAGCAGCCTCCAGCCCCCCGAGGGGTGGGAGCAGTACTTC.

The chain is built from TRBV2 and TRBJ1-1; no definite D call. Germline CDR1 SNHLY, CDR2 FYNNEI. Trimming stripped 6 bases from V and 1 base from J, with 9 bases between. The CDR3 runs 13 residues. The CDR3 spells CASSSTENTEAFF. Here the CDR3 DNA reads TGTGCCAGCAGCTCCACTGAGAACACTGAAGCTTTCTTT.

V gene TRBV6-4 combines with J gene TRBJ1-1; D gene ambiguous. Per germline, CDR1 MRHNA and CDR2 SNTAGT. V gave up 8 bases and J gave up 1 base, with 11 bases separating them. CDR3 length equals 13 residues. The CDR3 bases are TGTGCCAGCTCCAGGACGAGGAACACTGAAGCTTTCTTT. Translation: CASSRTRNTEAFF.

The CDR3 sequence: CASSRENQGDQPQHF. CDR3 bases: TGTGCCAGCAGCCGAGAGAATCAGGGGGATCAGCCCCAGCATTTT. This chain links TRBV7-2 with TRBJ1-5, with TRBD1 matching 7 bases. The germline V gene has CDR1 SGHTA and CDR2 FQGNSA. Losses at the gene ends were 5 bases for V and 5 bases for J; bases not matched to a gene: 9. The CDR3 has 15 amino acids.